The present T cell receptor beta chain was sequenced within a study of T cell repertoires in cytomegalovirus infection. Study as a whole: Public TCR beta signatures marked donors with CMV infection and the matching HLA.

Study findings and constraints: Predominance within the ex vivo response was attributable to HLA-C-restricted CMV-specific TCR beta clonotypes.

TCRdb re-called the reads through MiXCR, storing one row per CDR3 protein. The sample lists around 750,000 distinct CDR3 sequences; about 31% were seen once. This clonotype was detected many times. Its antigen is still unknown. The source was cultured CD8+ T cells from PBMCs, collected from culture after CMV antigen stimulation. This receptor was obtained from a human donor in good health (CMV status not recorded). Some clones in this sample may be carry-over from other donors' samples.

The CDR3 loop is CATSDGGKTYNEQFF. The CDR3 coding sequence is TGTGCCACCAGTGACGGGGGAAAGACCTACAATGAGCAGTTCTTC. The rearrangement links TRBV24-1 to TRBJ2-1; weak D call: TRBD2 (6 bases). The CDR3 is made up of 15 amino acids. Deletions cut 4 bases from V and 2 bases from J, with 11 bases between. Germline V gene sequence: CDR1 KGHDR, CDR2 SFDVKD.